This T cell receptor (beta chain) was sequenced during a study of blood T cell repertoires in COVID-19. Turning to the study itself: Material from acute and convalescent COVID-19 was sourced from the United States, Italy and Spain. PBMCs, B-cell-depleted T cells, or T cells were the source of the cDNA or gDNA that made up the material.

CDR3 length: 14 residues. Germline V gives CDR1 SQVTM, CDR2 ANQGSEA. The V end was cut by 0 bases, the J end by 4 bases, with 12 bases between. The authors' processing: Nucleated cell number was recorded as an estimate derived from reference gene primer amplification. Profiled with immunoSEQ multiplex PCR; TCRdb holds only in-frame clones, not every one. Clone size and V and J calls were adopted from that table, with D and trimming inferred from the DNA. The table records 70,000 or so clones, under 85% of them present only once. The chain employs TRBV29-1 and TRBJ1-1; D is perhaps TRBD1 (6 bases). The receptor was derived from a man aged 70 or older with acute or convalescent COVID-19. The sample consisted of peripheral blood. The DNA of the CDR3 is TGCAGCGTTGAAGACGGGCTAGGGGGCACTGAAGCTTTCTTT. This encodes CSVEDGLGGTEAFF.